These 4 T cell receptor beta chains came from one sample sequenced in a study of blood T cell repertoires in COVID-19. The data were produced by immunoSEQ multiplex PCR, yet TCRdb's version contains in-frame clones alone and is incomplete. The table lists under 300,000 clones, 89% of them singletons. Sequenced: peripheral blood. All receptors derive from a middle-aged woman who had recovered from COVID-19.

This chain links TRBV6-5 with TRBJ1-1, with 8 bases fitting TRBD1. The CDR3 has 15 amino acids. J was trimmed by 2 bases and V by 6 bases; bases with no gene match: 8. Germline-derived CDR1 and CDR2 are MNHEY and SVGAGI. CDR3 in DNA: TGTGCCAGCAGGAATACCGGGACAGGTAACACTGAAGCTTTCTTT. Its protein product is CASRNTGTGNTEAFF.

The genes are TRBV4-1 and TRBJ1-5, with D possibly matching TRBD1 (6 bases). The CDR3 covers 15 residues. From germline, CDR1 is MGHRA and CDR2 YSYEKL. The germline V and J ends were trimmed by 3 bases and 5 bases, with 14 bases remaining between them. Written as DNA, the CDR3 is TGCGCCAGCAGCCAGCGAATACAGGGAGATCAGCCCCAGCATTTT. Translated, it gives CASSQRIQGDQPQHF.

CDR3 amino acids: CASSPTIQETQYF. CDR3 DNA sequence: TGTGCCAGTAGTCCTACTATTCAAGAGACCCAGTACTTC. The gene calls are TRBV19 and TRBJ2-5; D call uncertain. Germline CDR1 is LNHDA and CDR2 is SQIVND (reference sequence). Trimming removed 5 bases from V and 2 bases from J, with 9 bases in between. This CDR3 region has 13 residues.

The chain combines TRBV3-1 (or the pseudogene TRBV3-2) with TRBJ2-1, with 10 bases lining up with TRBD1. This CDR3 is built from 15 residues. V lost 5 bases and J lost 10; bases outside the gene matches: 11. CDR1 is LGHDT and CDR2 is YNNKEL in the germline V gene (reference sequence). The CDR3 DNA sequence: TGTGCCAGCAGCTTTCCGGGACAGGGGATAGGAGAGCAGTTCTTC. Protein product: CASSFPGQGIGEQFF.